This T cell receptor (beta chain) emerged from a study of cytomegalovirus exposure and HLA in healthy donors. There are 14 residues in the CDR3. V lost 4 bases and J lost 5, with 12 bases in between. Germline CDR1 MNHNS, CDR2 SASEGT. Although they were nominally healthy when sampled, donors likely had unrecorded immune exposures. The PCR had 60 Vbeta and 13 Jbeta primers. Per the original data handling: An analysis that came later counted 80 million or so unique TCR beta chains, some 11 million shared. TCRdb's copy holds only in-frame clones and misses some; the assay was immunoSEQ multiplex PCR. V and J calls plus clone size are reproduced from that table; the DNA served to infer D and trimming. This sample has some 150,000 clones; over 70% occur once, and the top ten carry roughly 3%.

The TCR originated in a female donor in good health and CMV-seronegative. Material: PBMCs. The chain recombines TRBV6-1 with TRBJ1-5; D is possibly TRBD1 (5 bases). CDR3 nucleotide sequence: TGTGCCAGCAGTGGCGGCGGGGGGGATCAGCCCCAGCATTTT. Residues: CASSGGGGDQPQHF.